These 21 T cell receptor beta chains originate from one sample sequenced in a study of T cell repertoires in aging, cancer and after chemotherapy. The template was genomic DNA from peripheral blood, not RNA. A mixed TRB-A/B primer pool amplified rearranged TRB by multiplex touch-down PCR. TCRdb independently ran MiXCR on the multiplex PCR reads; one entry per CDR3 protein. Of roughly 3,200 distinct CDR3 sequences in the sample, over 20% were seen once. The sample taken for sequencing was blood. These receptor sequences come from a human donor with a blood cancer.

This clonotype has only a few counts. This chain links TRBV5-1 with TRBJ2-1; D perhaps matches TRBD2 (6 bases). Trimming took off 1 base at V and 7 bases at J, with 12 bases between the two ends. Germline CDR1 SGHRS, CDR2 YFSETQ. This CDR3 contains 14 residues. The CDR3 loop reads CASSLRVAANEQFF. CDR3 DNA sequence: TGCGCCAGCAGCTTGAGGGTAGCGGCGAATGAGCAGTTCTTC. The entire variable domain, with the rest obtained from reference TRBV5-1 and TRBJ2-1, is as follows: KAGVTQTPRYLIKTRGQQVTLSCSPISGHRSVSWYQQTPGQGLQFLFEYFSETQRNKGNFPGRFSGRQFSNSRSEMNVSTLELGDSALYLCASSLRVAANEQFFGPGTRLTVL.

This rearrangement joins TRBV20-1 to TRBJ2-7; 7 bases fit TRBD1. Germline CDR1 reads DFQATT; CDR2 reads SNEGSKA (reference sequence). V shed 1 base and J 7 bases; nucleotides not matched to a gene: 7. This CDR3 has 13 residues. In DNA, the CDR3 is TGCAGTGCTAGAGCCACAGGGGTCGGGGAGCAGTACTTC. The encoded protein is CSARATGVGEQYF.

This clonotype was seen a handful of times. J is TRBJ1-1 and V is TRBV12-3 or TRBV12-4; TRBD1 is a possible D gene (6 bases). Trimming cost V 3 bases and J 4 bases, with 9 bases left between them. The CDR3 length is 13 residues. The CDR3 spells CASSFQGSTEAFF. CDR3 DNA: TGTGCCAGCAGTTTCCAGGGGAGCACTGAAGCTTTCTTT.

The J gene is TRBJ2-1, the V gene TRBV11-3, with TRBD2 matching over 10 bases. This CDR3 spans 14 amino acids. The V segment lost 1 base and the J segment 9 bases; nucleotides outside the gene matches: 3. Germline assignment: CDR1 SGHNT and CDR2 YENEEA. The CDR3 DNA sequence: TGTGCCAGCAGCTTAGTCAGACTAGCGGGTGAGCAGTTCTTC. Amino acid sequence: CASSLVRLAGEQFF. The full variable domain, with the rest looked up from reference TRBV11-3 and TRBJ2-1, is EAGVVQSPRYKIIEKKQPVAFWCNPISGHNTLYWYLQNLGQGPELLIRYENEEAVDDSQLPKDRFSAERLKGVDSTLKIQPAELGDSAVYLCASSLVRLAGEQFFGPGTRLTVL.

By sample fraction, this clonotype is medium-sized. V and J are TRBV29-1 and TRBJ2-7; weak D call: TRBD1 (6 bases). There are 12 residues in the CDR3. V dropped 4 bases and J dropped 2 bases, with 9 bases sitting between them. Germline assignment: CDR1 SQVTM and CDR2 ANQGSEA. The CDR3 spells CSVAEGAYEQYF. The CDR3 bases are TGCAGCGTTGCTGAGGGGGCCTACGAGCAGTACTTC.

This clonotype has only a few counts. The chain couples TRBV5-1 to TRBJ2-2; 10 bases map to TRBD2. The CDR3 is made up of 13 amino acids. Germline trimming cut 5 bases from V and 7 bases from J; bases unmatched to any gene: 2. Germline V gene lookup returns CDR1 SGHRS and CDR2 YFSETQ. The CDR3 loop is CASRKREGGELFF. CDR3 in DNA: TGCGCCAGCAGAAAGCGGGAGGGCGGGGAGCTGTTTTTT.

By sample fraction, this clonotype is medium-sized (0.01 to 0.1%). The chain links TRBV18 to TRBJ2-3; D is uncertain. The CDR3 has 15 residues. Trimming removed 3 bases from V and 3 bases from J, with 13 bases in between. Germline CDR1 reads KGHSH; CDR2 reads LQKENI. DNA of the CDR3: TGTGCCAGCTCACCTAGGCTTCAAGAGACAGATACGCAGTATTTT. The encoded protein is CASSPRLQETDTQYF.

This clonotype was recorded once. Since a much larger clone is just one base distant, this may be a read error. The chain employs TRBV6-5 and TRBJ1-5, with 7 nucleotides matching TRBD1. Germline V lookup: CDR1 MNHEY, CDR2 SVGAGI. The CDR3 consists of 13 residues. V shed 5 bases and J 11 bases; nucleotides not matched to a gene: 9. Written as DNA, the CDR3 is TGTGCCAGCAGTCCCATTTGGGGACAGTCCCAGCATTTT. It codes for CASSPIWGQSQHF.

The rearrangement joins TRBV7-9 to TRBJ2-3, with 14 nucleotides matching TRBD2. The CDR3 contains 16 residues. Trimming at V came to 5 bases and at J to 4 bases, leaving 5 bases not matched to a gene. Germline assignment: CDR1 SEHNR and CDR2 FQNEAQ (reference sequence). The CDR3 loop is CASSPGLAGVADTQYF. The DNA of the CDR3 is TGTGCCAGCAGCCCGGGACTAGCGGGAGTAGCAGATACGCAGTATTTT.

In this sample, this clonotype is medium-sized (0.01 to 0.1%). This chain uses TRBV6-2 or TRBV6-3 with TRBJ1-6; D remains ambiguous. This CDR3 contains 15 residues. The V and J ends lost 5 bases and 4 bases respectively, with 12 bases between them. Germline-derived CDR1 and CDR2 are MNHEY and SVGEGT. The CDR3 is CASSPLDGYNSPLHF. CDR3 DNA sequence: TGTGCCAGCAGTCCGCTGGACGGTTATAATTCACCCCTCCACTTT.

In its sample, this clonotype ranks as medium-sized. The gene calls are TRBV6-6 and TRBJ2-2; possibly TRBD1 for D (5 bases). The germline V gene has CDR1 MNHNY and CDR2 SVGAGI (reference sequence). This CDR3 is built from 17 residues. Between the trimmed V and J ends, which lost 5 bases and 0 bases, there was a span of 16 bases. Here the CDR3 DNA reads TGTGCCAGCAGTGGGTTCGTAAGGGGCGCGAACACCGGGGAGCTGTTTTTT. Amino acids: CASSGFVRGANTGELFF.

This clonotype was observed a handful of times. The chain employs TRBV21-1 and TRBJ2-2. TRBV21-1 is a documented pseudogene. The length of the CDR3 is 13 residues. This CDR3 reads CASSKGNPGELFF. The CDR3, as DNA: TGTGCCAGCAGCAAAGGTAACCCCGGGGAGCTGTTTTTT.

Regarding this clonotype: A much larger clonotype is one base distant, so this may be a read error. The CDR3 DNA follows: TGTGCCAGCATCATCTCAGGGGCTGTAAGGTCACTCCTCCACTTT. Translating it yields CASIISGAVRSLLHF. V usage is TRBV6-5 and J usage is TRBJ1-6, with a possible D match to TRBD1 (6 bases). Per the germline V gene, CDR1 is MNHEY and CDR2 is SVGAGI. The CDR3 length is 15 residues.

This clonotype was counted a few times. The V call is TRBV6-2 or TRBV6-3, the J call TRBJ1-6; D gene ambiguous. The V end lost 0 bases, the J end lost 0 bases, and 6 bases lay between the germline ends. CDR3 length: 16 residues. Germline CDR1 reads MNHEY; CDR2 reads SVGEGT. The DNA of the CDR3 is TGTGCCAGCAGTTACTCGTGGAGCTCCTATAATTCACCCCTCCACTTT. It specifies CASSYSWSSYNSPLHF.

The rearrangement links TRBV19 to TRBJ1-2, with D unresolved. This CDR3 has 15 amino acids. V lost 3 bases and J 5 bases, leaving 16 bases between the germline ends. CDR1 LNHDA and CDR2 SQIVND come from the germline V gene (reference sequence). In DNA form, the CDR3 reads TGTGCCAGTAGTATTAAGGAGGGCTTCGTATATGGCTACACCTTC. The encoded protein is CASSIKEGFVYGYTF.

This sequence joins TRBV4-3 and TRBJ1-5; D is undetermined. Trimming pared 0 bases from V and 0 bases from J, leaving 6 bases between. Germline loops: CDR1 LGHNA, CDR2 YSLEER. The CDR3 runs 15 residues. The CDR3 sequence is CASSQERHSNQPQHF. The CDR3 nucleotides read TGCGCCAGCAGCCAAGAACGACATAGCAATCAGCCCCAGCATTTT.

This clonotype rates as medium-sized. This chain connects TRBV6-1 to TRBJ1-5, with a possible D match to TRBD1 (6 bases). V shed 8 bases and J shed 4 bases, with 6 bases lying between them. This CDR3 has 11 amino acids. CDR1 is MNHNS, CDR2 SASEGT, per germline. In DNA, the CDR3 is TGTGCCAGCGGACAGAATCAGCCCCAGCATTTT. It specifies CASGQNQPQHF.

Within the sample, this clonotype is medium-sized. The CDR3 is CASKAQGYQPQHF. As DNA, the CDR3 is TGTGCCAGCAAAGCCCAGGGATATCAGCCCCAGCATTTT. The V gene is TRBV27, the J gene TRBJ1-5; D is perhaps TRBD1 (5 bases). The CDR3 loop spans 13 amino acids. Germline CDR1 MNHEY, CDR2 SMNVEV (reference sequence). The V end lost 7 bases, the J end lost 5 bases, and 12 bases lay between the germline ends.

Judged by abundance, this clonotype is medium-sized. V is TRBV6-5 and J is TRBJ2-7; a weak D match, TRBD1 (5 bases). This CDR3 comprises 14 residues. Germline CDR1 is MNHEY and CDR2 is SVGAGI. The V end was cut by 6 bases, the J end by 7 bases, with 19 bases between. CDR3 sequence (DNA): TGTGCCAGCAGCCTGGAAAGGGGCGTGGGGGAGCAGTACTTC. Its translation is CASSLERGVGEQYF.

This clonotype was detected only a few times. V gene TRBV12-3 or TRBV12-4 combines with J gene TRBJ1-2; 8 bases are a match to TRBD1. The CDR3 sequence is 15 residues long. V was clipped by 6 bases and J by 1 base; unmatched bases: 7. CDR3 region: CASRPSGGSNYGYTF. As DNA, the CDR3 is TGTGCCAGCAGACCCTCAGGGGGCAGTAACTATGGCTACACCTTC.

A note on this clonotype: A much larger clonotype is one base distant, so this may be a read error. The chain carries TRBV19 and TRBJ1-2; D uncertain. Germline V gives CDR1 LNHDA, CDR2 SQIVND (reference sequence). The CDR3 totals 14 residues. CDR3 nucleotide sequence: TGTGCCAGTAGTATAGGTGAAGGAGTCAATGGCTACATCTTC. It codes for CASSIGEGVNGYIF.